A single sample is the source of the 27 T cell receptor beta chains below, sequenced in a study of T cell responses to AZD1222 COVID-19 vaccine. Using immunoSEQ multiplex PCR, the repertoire was profiled, and TCRdb retains in-frame clones only, with some absent. The sample lists some 130,000 clones, about 85% seen once, with 2% to 2.5% in the top ten. Sequencing used peripheral blood, obtained on day 0 of AZD1222 vaccination. These TCRs come from an adult in good health.

This chain links TRBV19 with TRBJ1-4; perhaps TRBD1 as D (5 bases). Trimming removed 4 bases from V and 5 bases from J, with 14 bases in between. The CDR3 extends over 15 amino acids. In germline, CDR1 is LNHDA, CDR2 SQIVND (reference sequence). CDR3 in DNA: TGTGCCAGTAGTAGACGGGACGGGACCAATGAAAAACTGTTTTTT. It codes for CASSRRDGTNEKLFF.

The chain carries TRBV2 and TRBJ2-1; TRBD2 matches at 13 bases. V was clipped by 5 bases and J by 2 bases; unmatched bases: 18. Looked up from germline, CDR1 is SNHLY and CDR2 is FYNNEI. CDR3 length: 21 amino acids. In DNA form, the CDR3 reads TGTGCCAGCAGTATATTGGGGGCGACTAGCGGGAGGCCCGGCGCCTACAATGAGCAGTTCTTC. Its protein is CASSILGATSGRPGAYNEQFF.

The CDR3 region is CASSVTGGYNEQFF. The CDR3 region has the DNA TGTGCCAGCAGCGTGACAGGGGGATACAATGAGCAGTTCTTC. V is TRBV5-6 and J is TRBJ2-1; 9 nucleotides align to TRBD1. In germline, CDR1 is SGHDT, CDR2 YYEEEE. This CDR3 spans 14 amino acids. V dropped 4 bases and J dropped 4; count of bases not matched to a gene: 3.

V is TRBV6-5 and J is TRBJ2-4; 12 nucleotides match TRBD2. The germline V gene has CDR1 MNHEY and CDR2 SVGAGI. The CDR3 contains 14 residues. Trimming cost V 8 bases and J 7 bases; bases outside gene matches: 6. CDR3 residues: CASGPSGGVNIQYF. The DNA of the CDR3 is TGTGCCAGCGGGCCTAGCGGGGGGGTGAACATTCAGTACTTC.

The count of this clone is one. CDR3 sequence (DNA): TGCGCCAGCAGCTTCGACAGGGATGAAAAACTGTTTTTT. It translates to CASSFDRDEKLFF. The rearrangement uses TRBV5-1 and TRBJ1-4, with TRBD1 matching 7 bases. The CDR3 is made up of 13 amino acids. Losses at the gene ends were 2 bases for V and 6 bases for J; bases not matched to a gene: 1. The V gene's germline CDR1 is SGHRS and CDR2 YFSETQ.

The rearrangement links TRBV7-6 to TRBJ1-1, with D maybe TRBD1 (5 bases). The CDR3 has 16 amino acids. CDR1 is SGHVS, CDR2 FNYEAQ, per germline. Trimming took 5 bases from V and 3 from J, leaving 19 bases between them. The CDR3 is CASSLMSGGVDTEAFF. CDR3 in DNA: TGTGCCAGCAGCCTTATGTCTGGGGGAGTGGACACTGAAGCTTTCTTT. The full variable domain, rest sourced from reference TRBV7-6 and TRBJ1-1, is GAGVSQSPRYKVTKRGQDVALRCDPISGHVSLYWYRQALGQGPEFLTYFNYEAQQDKSGLPNDRFSAERPEGSISTLTIQRTEQRDSAMYRCASSLMSGGVDTEAFFGQGTRLTVV.

V and J are TRBV4-1 and TRBJ2-3, with D possibly matching TRBD1 (8 bases). V was cut by 0 bases and J by 4 bases, with 14 bases left in between. The germline CDR1 and CDR2 sequences are MGHRA and YSYEKL. The CDR3 is made up of 16 amino acids. The CDR3 reads CASSQDRTGRADTQYF. DNA for the CDR3: TGCGCCAGCAGCCAAGATCGGACAGGGAGGGCAGATACGCAGTATTTT.

A word on this clone: The same CDR3 can be traced to other DNA sequences in this sample. The rearrangement joins TRBV5-1 to TRBJ1-3; TRBD1 is a possible D gene (5 bases). Germline assignment: CDR1 SGHRS and CDR2 YFSETQ. V lost 0 bases, J lost 1 base, and 8 bases lay in between. This CDR3 has 15 residues. CDR3 sequence: CASSLEPGSGNTIYF. DNA for the CDR3: TGCGCCAGCAGCTTGGAACCAGGGTCTGGAAACACCATATATTTT.

The chain has TRBV30 and TRBJ1-1; D not certain. The CDR3 runs to 13 residues. V was shortened by 1 base and J by 7 bases, with 13 bases between the two germline ends. CDR1 is GTSNPN, CDR2 SVGIG, per germline (reference sequence). CDR3 sequence reads: CAWSDNTRSEAFF. The CDR3 coding sequence is TGTGCCTGGAGTGATAATACACGGAGTGAAGCTTTCTTT.

The chain is built from TRBV11-2 and TRBJ2-1, with no clear D. CDR3 length: 14 residues. Germline V gives CDR1 SGHAT, CDR2 FQNNGV. Between the trimmed V and J ends, which lost 8 bases and 0 bases, there was a span of 11 bases. DNA for the CDR3: TGTGCCAGCCGCTACCTCAGCTCCTACAATGAGCAGTTCTTC. Its translation: CASRYLSSYNEQFF.

The chain couples TRBV19 to TRBJ1-6; 7 bases are a match to TRBD1. There are 14 residues in the CDR3. After removal of 4 bases from V and 10 bases from J, the junction contained 7 bases not matched to a gene. Germline CDR1 reads LNHDA; CDR2 reads SQIVND (reference sequence). CDR3 sequence reads: CASSRDSRGSPLHF. Written as DNA, the CDR3 is TGTGCCAGTAGTAGGGACAGTCGAGGATCACCCCTCCACTTT.

V gene TRBV28 combines with J gene TRBJ2-7; 7 bases are a match to TRBD1. CDR1 and CDR2 (germline): MDHEN, SYDVKM. Losses at the gene ends were 5 bases for V and 1 base for J; bases not matched to a gene: 11. This CDR3 is 16 amino acids long. CDR3 loop: CASSPLTGRGSYEQYF. Here the CDR3 DNA reads TGTGCCAGCAGTCCCCTGACAGGGAGAGGATCCTACGAGCAGTACTTC.

V and J are TRBV7-6 and TRBJ2-7, with D perhaps given as TRBD1 or TRBD2 (6 bases each). Trimming shortened V by 0 bases and J by 7 bases, and 19 bases separated the two germline ends. The germline CDR1 and CDR2 sequences are SGHVS and FNYEAQ. CDR3 length: 16 amino acids. Written as DNA, the CDR3 is TGTGCCAGCAGCTTAGCGACGACGGGAGTAGGGGGGGAGCAGTACTTC. It translates to CASSLATTGVGGEQYF. The full variable domain, its missing parts supplied by reference TRBV7-6 and TRBJ2-7, is GAGVSQSPRYKVTKRGQDVALRCDPISGHVSLYWYRQALGQGPEFLTYFNYEAQQDKSGLPNDRFSAERPEGSISTLTIQRTEQRDSAMYRCASSLATTGVGGEQYFGPGTRLTVT.

This clone was found once. CDR3 nucleotide sequence: TGTGCCAGCAGTGAAGCCCCAGCGGGGCCCTCTAGCACAGATACGCAGTATTTT. This sequence encodes CASSEAPAGPSSTDTQYF. The gene calls are TRBV6-1 and TRBJ2-3, with 7 bases that match TRBD2. V lost 0 bases, J lost 0 bases, and 9 bases stayed unmatched. The CDR3 runs 18 residues. CDR1 MNHNS and CDR2 SASEGT come from the germline V gene.

This chain joins TRBV10-3 and TRBJ2-7; 8 bases are shared with TRBD1. Trimming took 3 bases from V and 3 from J; bases not matched to a gene: 7. Germline V gene data show CDR1 as ENHRY and CDR2 as SYGVKD. The CDR3 consists of 15 residues. The CDR3 spells CAISDPGQGLYEQYF. DNA for the CDR3: TGTGCCATCAGTGACCCCGGACAGGGACTCTACGAGCAGTACTTC.

The chain is built from TRBV6-1 and TRBJ2-1, with D tentatively TRBD2 (5 bases). V was pared by 2 bases and J by 7 bases, with 9 bases between. The germline V gene encodes CDR1 MNHNS and CDR2 SASEGT. The CDR3 has 13 amino acids. The CDR3 DNA reads TGTGCCAGCAGTGAATCTGGGAGAAATGAGCAGTTCTTC. This encodes CASSESGRNEQFF.

This chain connects TRBV15 to TRBJ2-3; unclear D gene. CDR1 LNHNV and CDR2 YYDKDF come from the germline V gene (reference sequence). This CDR3 has 15 residues. V lost 3 bases and J 0 bases, leaving 10 bases between the germline ends. The CDR3 DNA reads as TGTGCCACCAGCAGGACGGAACGTAGCACAGATACGCAGTATTTT. Translating it yields CATSRTERSTDTQYF.

As for this clone: At one end, the junction sequence differs from germline, possibly due to a read error. CDR3 in DNA: TGTGCCAGCAGTACCCAAGCGACCCAGTACTTC. This sequence encodes CASSTQATQYF. This sequence joins TRBV28 and TRBJ2-5; D gene uncertain. The length of the CDR3 is 11 residues. The germline V gene has CDR1 MDHEN and CDR2 SYDVKM.

The chain employs TRBV7-8 and TRBJ1-1, with TRBD1 matching 7 bases. V dropped 1 base and J dropped 4; count of bases not matched to a gene: 6. Germline V gene sequence: CDR1 SGHVS, CDR2 FQNEAQ. The CDR3 contains 15 residues. The CDR3 here is CASSLEGAWVTEAFF. CDR3 nucleotide sequence: TGTGCCAGCAGCTTAGAGGGGGCGTGGGTCACTGAAGCTTTCTTT. Complete variable domain (other parts from reference TRBV7-8 and TRBJ1-1): GAGVSQSPRYKVAKRGQDVALRCDPISGHVSLFWYQQALGQGPEFLTYFQNEAQLDKSGLPSDRFFAERPEGSVSTLKIQRTQQEDSAVYLCASSLEGAWVTEAFFGQGTRLTVV.

This rearrangement joins TRBV28 to TRBJ1-1; D is unresolved. The CDR3 covers 14 residues. CDR1 and CDR2 (germline): MDHEN, SYDVKM. Trimming left V 6 bases short and J 5 bases short, with 16 bases between. In DNA form, the CDR3 reads TGTGCCAGCAGCCCCCCCCGGTCCCGTACTGAAGCTTTCTTT. This encodes CASSPPRSRTEAFF. Variable domain in full (rest from reference TRBV28 and TRBJ1-1): DVKVTQSSRYLVKRTGEKVFLECVQDMDHENMFWYRQDPGLGLRLIYFSYDVKMKEKGDIPEGYSVSREKKERFSLILESASTNQTSMYLCASSPPRSRTEAFFGQGTRLTVV.

J is TRBJ1-1 and V is TRBV3-1 (or the pseudogene TRBV3-2); 7 nucleotides line up with TRBD1. The CDR3 consists of 15 residues. J lost 4 bases, V lost 4 bases, and 9 bases had no gene match. Germline V gives CDR1 LGHDT, CDR2 YNNKEL (reference sequence). CDR3 region: CASSRPGQLVTEAFF. The CDR3 nucleotides are TGTGCCAGCAGCCGCCCGGGACAGCTTGTCACTGAAGCTTTCTTT.

This chain uses TRBV15 with TRBJ2-1; D perhaps matches TRBD2 (5 bases). The CDR3 sequence is 15 residues long. Trimming took 1 base from V and 0 from J, leaving 7 bases between them. Germline values: CDR1 LNHNV, CDR2 YYDKDF (reference sequence). The CDR3 DNA follows: TGTGCCACCAGCAGAGGAGGGAGCTCCTACAATGAGCAGTTCTTC. Translating gives CATSRGGSSYNEQFF.

CDR3 nucleotides: TGCGCCAGCAGCTTGGGGACAGGGGAAGGTAATCAGCCCCAGCATTTT. It translates to CASSLGTGEGNQPQHF. The rearrangement joins TRBV5-1 to TRBJ1-5, with TRBD1 identical over 9 bases. The CDR3 is made up of 16 amino acids. The junction had 5 bases not matched to a gene; V was cut back by 0 bases and J by 4 bases. The germline V gene has CDR1 SGHRS and CDR2 YFSETQ.

The rearrangement joins TRBV6-6 to TRBJ2-1; D unclear. The length of the CDR3 is 14 residues. V lost 0 bases and J lost 3, with 6 bases in between. The V gene's germline CDR1 is MNHNY and CDR2 SVGAGI (reference sequence). The CDR3 bases are TGTGCCAGCAGTTACTCTCGGGTCTACAATGAGCAGTTCTTC. Translation: CASSYSRVYNEQFF.

V is TRBV19 and J is TRBJ1-1; 8 bases are shared with TRBD1. Germline assignment: CDR1 LNHDA and CDR2 SQIVND (reference sequence). There are 16 residues in the CDR3. V gave up 6 bases and J gave up 1 base; unmatched junction bases: 10. DNA of the CDR3: TGTGCCAGTAGGTCTTCGACAGGGGTTGGGAACACTGAAGCTTTCTTT. It encodes CASRSSTGVGNTEAFF.

The chain has TRBV2 and TRBJ2-2, with D possibly matching TRBD1 (6 bases). CDR3 length: 13 residues. Germline V gene lookup returns CDR1 SNHLY and CDR2 FYNNEI. The V end was cut by 6 bases, the J end by 1 base, with 6 bases between. The CDR3 DNA is TGTGCCAGCAGGACAGGGAACACCGGGGAGCTGTTTTTT. This translates into CASRTGNTGELFF.

This chain's CDR3 is CASSVGETGANVLTF. The CDR3 region has the DNA TGTGCCAGCAGCGTTGGAGAGACTGGGGCCAACGTCCTGACTTTC. This chain connects TRBV9 to TRBJ2-6; D not resolved. V was trimmed by 2 bases and J by 2 bases, leaving 8 bases between them. The germline V gene encodes CDR1 SGDLS and CDR2 YYNGEE. The CDR3 is 15 residues long.